The T cell receptor (beta chain) under discussion was sequenced for a study of T cells after yellow fever vaccination. The wider study: SMART-Seq v4 Ultra Low Input served to prepare low-cell-number fractions. Broader study findings: Contamination by abundant bulk-population clonotypes could be present in FACS-sorted repertoires. Re-detected after boosting: most primary clones, almost 97% of CD4 and about 89% of CD8.

Unmatched junction bases numbered 6, after V lost 6 bases and J lost 2 bases. Germline CDR1 reads SGHTA; CDR2 reads FQGNSA. CDR3 length equals 14 residues. This clonotype was picked up many times. No antigen is known for it. UMIs and a universal primer site were added when TCR cDNA was made by 5'RACE template switching. Each CDR3 protein is one row after TCRdb ran MiXCR on the 5' RACE reads. The sample gives roughly 320,000 distinct CDR3 sequences, around a tenth of which show up once; 2.5% to 4% is in the top ten. This material consisted of CD4+ T cells sorted from PBMCs, taken 45 days after the yellow fever booster vaccination. The source of this sequence is a man younger than 30 who received the YFV17D yellow fever vaccine. The chain employs TRBV7-2 and TRBJ2-5; 7 bases are shared with TRBD2. The CDR3 here is CASSLRGDQETQYF. In nucleotides, the CDR3 is TGTGCCAGCAGTCTTCGGGGGGATCAAGAGACCCAGTACTTC. Full variable domain (missing parts from reference TRBV7-2 and TRBJ2-5): GAGVSQSPSNKVTEKGKDVELRCDPISGHTALYWYRQSLGQGLEFLIYFQGNSAPDKSGLPSDRFSAERTGGSVSTLTIQRTQQEDSAVYLCASSLRGDQETQYFGPGTRLLVL.